These 6 T cell receptor beta chains share one sample of origin, sequenced in a study of PD-1 blockade in mismatch repair-deficient tumors. Method: immunoSEQ multiplex PCR; TCRdb's copy keeps in-frame clones and lacks some. The repertoire holds about 120,000 clones, with around nine tenths as singletons. The specimen was peripheral blood, collected about 17 months after starting pembrolizumab. The receptors originated from an adult with mismatch repair-deficient cancer.

The chain combines TRBV15 with TRBJ1-3; tentatively, D is TRBD1 (5 bases). V lost 0 bases and J lost 0, with 9 bases in between. The CDR3 loop spans 16 amino acids. Germline V lookup: CDR1 LNHNV, CDR2 YYDKDF (reference sequence). CDR3 DNA: TGTGCCACCAGCAGAGATCAGGGCCTCTCTGGAAACACCATATATTTT. Amino acids: CATSRDQGLSGNTIYF. Together with reference TRBV15 and TRBJ1-3, the CDR3 gives the full variable domain: DAMVIQNPRYQVTQFGKPVTLSCSQTLNHNVMYWYQQKSSQAPKLLFHYYDKDFNNEADTPDNFQSRRPNTSFCFLDIRSPGLGDTAMYLCATSRDQGLSGNTIYFGEGSWLTVV.

This chain links TRBV19 with TRBJ2-5; D gene ambiguous. The V gene's germline CDR1 is LNHDA and CDR2 SQIVND (reference sequence). Trimming stripped 3 bases from V and 1 base from J, with 12 bases between. CDR3 length equals 15 residues. The CDR3 DNA reads as TGTGCCAGTAGTATCCTTTCAGGTACCCAAGAGACCCAGTACTTC. It translates to CASSILSGTQETQYF.

J is TRBJ2-3 and V is TRBV28; D is unclear. Germline CDR1 MDHEN, CDR2 SYDVKM. There are 12 residues in the CDR3. Between the trimmed V and J ends, which lost 3 bases and 2 bases, there was a span of 3 bases. The CDR3: CASSFSTDTQYF. CDR3 nucleotides: TGTGCCAGCAGTTTCTCCACAGATACGCAGTATTTT.

The chain employs TRBV29-1 and TRBJ2-2; either TRBD1 or TRBD2 may supply D (5 bases each). The CDR3 loop spans 14 amino acids. Germline-derived CDR1 and CDR2 are SQVTM and ANQGSEA. V lost 3 bases and J lost 4, with 12 bases in between. The CDR3 loop reads CSVDSQGATGELFF. The CDR3 DNA reads TGCAGCGTTGACTCTCAGGGAGCCACCGGGGAGCTGTTTTTT.

This CDR3 is CATSPGTSGRSPLNEQFF. CDR3 nucleotide sequence: TGTGCCACCAGCCCCGGGACTAGCGGGAGATCCCCTCTCAATGAGCAGTTCTTC. The chain combines TRBV15 with TRBJ2-1; 14 bases align to TRBD2. This CDR3 is 18 amino acids long. Losses at the gene ends were 5 bases for V and 6 bases for J; bases not matched to a gene: 12. The V gene's germline CDR1 is LNHNV and CDR2 YYDKDF (reference sequence).

V and J are TRBV7-2 and TRBJ2-4; 12 nucleotides line up with TRBD2. Germline trimming cut 8 bases from V and 6 bases from J; bases unmatched to any gene: 5. The CDR3 loop spans 14 amino acids. Germline assignment: CDR1 SGHTA and CDR2 FQGNSA. CDR3 DNA: TGTGCCAGCGGCCTAGCGGGAGGGGGAAACATTCAGTACTTC. It is translated as CASGLAGGGNIQYF.